The clone carrying this T cell receptor beta chain appeared many times. The CDR3 contains 17 residues. V lost 3 bases, J lost 3 bases, and 10 bases stayed unmatched. Germline CDR1 is KGHSH and CDR2 is LQKENI. TCRdb analysed the RT-PCR reads with MiXCR anew, one entry per CDR3 protein. The data contain a few hundred thousand distinct CDR3 sequences, 7.2% of them singletons. The sample is drawn from a study of response to subunit inactivated influenza vaccine. The clonotype was recovered from a man in his fifties or sixties who received an inactivated influenza vaccine. Material: PBMCs from blood, obtained around 2 years after vaccination. The rearrangement uses TRBV18 and TRBJ2-4, with TRBD2 matching over 8 bases. The chain's CDR3 is CASSPPRGGNDKNIQYF. DNA of the CDR3: TGTGCCAGCTCACCCCCCCGGGGGGGCAACGACAAAAACATTCAGTACTTC.